These 23 T cell receptor beta chains were sequenced from one sample in a study of blood T cells in healthy people across ages (dated by TCRdb to about 2015). The library was generated by 5' RACE. These reads were obtained on an Illumina HiSeq 2500. A second roughly 6 to 12 cycle PCR used a sample-barcoded 5' primer and a J-beta primer mix. The raw public data were reprocessed by TCRdb itself: fastp quality trimming at Q25, MiXCR clonotype calling, in-frame beta chains only. Under each unique CDR3 protein, matching rows form one entry showing the most common genes and DNA. The sample table records 700,000 or so distinct CDR3 sequences; about 43% of these occur just once. The biggest ten clones account for around 30% of the sample. The sequencing sample was made of blood. The receptors derive from a man older than 75 in good health.

This clonotype was found a few times. This sequence joins TRBV29-1 and TRBJ2-1; 8 bases line up with TRBD2. The CDR3 spans 16 residues. Germline assignment: CDR1 SQVTM and CDR2 ANQGSEA. Unmatched junction bases numbered 7, after V lost 2 bases and J lost 1 base. CDR3 residues: CSVESGLAGSYNEQFF. The DNA of the CDR3 is TGCAGCGTTGAATCCGGCCTAGCGGGTTCCTACAATGAGCAGTTCTTC.

This chain connects TRBV7-2 to TRBJ2-1; D tentatively fits TRBD1 or TRBD2 (6 bases each). The CDR3 sequence is 13 residues long. The germline V gene has CDR1 SGHTA and CDR2 FQGNSA. Deletions cut 5 bases from V and 10 bases from J, with 15 bases between. DNA of the CDR3: TGTGCCAGCAGCACCACCGGGGGCTGGGAGCAGTTCTTC. Protein: CASSTTGGWEQFF.

The chain combines TRBV15 with TRBJ2-5, with a tentative D call TRBD1 (6 bases). CDR3 length: 14 residues. Trimming took off 5 bases at V and 11 bases at J, with 21 bases between the two ends. Germline lookup yields CDR1 LNHNV and CDR2 YYDKDF (reference sequence). CDR3 in DNA: TGTGCCACCAGCCCCAAATTAGGACAGAATGAGCAGTACTTC. Encoded protein: CATSPKLGQNEQYF.

This clonotype was seen only a few times. This chain joins TRBV7-2 and TRBJ2-1; 9 bases align to TRBD1. Germline V gene lookup returns CDR1 SGHTA and CDR2 FQGNSA. With V trimmed by 5 bases and J by 10 bases, 15 bases remained unmatched. The CDR3 runs 16 residues. The CDR3 sequence is CASSERRGTGPREQFF. In DNA form, the CDR3 reads TGTGCCAGCAGCGAAAGGAGGGGGACAGGGCCCAGGGAGCAGTTCTTC.

The gene calls are TRBV9 and TRBJ2-5, with 11 bases that match TRBD2. The germline CDR1 and CDR2 sequences are SGDLS and YYNGEE. V dropped 3 bases and J dropped 5; count of bases not matched to a gene: 18. The length of the CDR3 is 19 residues. The CDR3 sequence is CASSAPTGVAGGPRETQYF. DNA of the CDR3: TGTGCCAGCAGCGCACCTACCGGGGTAGCGGGAGGGCCGAGGGAGACCCAGTACTTC.

On this clonotype: This may come from a read error, since a much larger clone is one base off. The gene calls are TRBV7-9 and TRBJ2-1, with D possibly TRBD2 on 6 matching bases. The germline CDR1 and CDR2 sequences are SEHNR and FQNEAQ (reference sequence). The CDR3 has 14 residues. CDR3: CASGLPSGESEQFF. The CDR3 coding sequence is TGTGCCAGCGGCTTACCGTCGGGAGAGAGTGAGCAGTTCTTC. The full variable domain, in which reference TRBV7-9 and TRBJ2-1 provide the parts outside the CDR3, is DTGVSQNPRHKITKRGQNVTFRCDPISEHNRLYWYRQTLGQGPEFLTYFQNEAQLEKSRLLSDRFSAERPKGSFSTLEIQRTEQGDSAMYLCASGLPSGESEQFFGPGTRLTVL.

The gene calls are TRBV7-2 and TRBJ2-5; 10 nucleotides align to TRBD2. The end of the DNA aligns better with TRBJ2-7, so the J call may be wrong. The CDR3 loop spans 15 amino acids. Germline lookup yields CDR1 SGHTA and CDR2 FQGNSA. Here the CDR3 reads CASSELAGRLYEQYF. In nucleotides, the CDR3 is TGTGCCAGCAGCGAACTAGCGGGGCGACTCTACGAGCAGTACTTC.

The sample holds a few counts of this clonotype. The chain employs TRBV27 and TRBJ2-1; possibly TRBD2 for D (6 bases). In germline, CDR1 is MNHEY, CDR2 SMNVEV (reference sequence). Deletions cut 5 bases from V and 6 bases from J, with 23 bases between. This CDR3 region has 17 residues. Here the CDR3 DNA reads TGTGCCAGCAGTATACGACTAGTTTTTGGGACTCCCAATGAGCAGTTCTTC. This codes for CASSIRLVFGTPNEQFF.

The chain links TRBV10-3 to TRBJ2-3; no definite D call. CDR3 length equals 12 residues. Germline values: CDR1 ENHRY, CDR2 SYGVKD. The V end was cut by 2 bases, the J end by 8 bases, with 8 bases between. The CDR3 loop is CAISEGGGTQYF. The CDR3 DNA sequence: TGTGCCATCAGTGAGGGTGGCGGTACGCAGTATTTT.

This clonotype showed up just a few times. The V gene is TRBV20-1, the J gene TRBJ1-2; 12 nucleotides line up with TRBD1. The V segment lost 6 bases and the J segment 8 bases; nucleotides outside the gene matches: 10. The CDR3 has 14 amino acids. CDR1 and CDR2 from the germline V gene are DFQATT and SNEGSKA (reference sequence). The CDR3 DNA follows: TGCAGTGCAAACCGGGACAGGGGGCCAGGGGGCTACACCTTC. Protein sequence: CSANRDRGPGGYTF.

The rearrangement links TRBV18 to TRBJ1-5; D possibly corresponds to TRBD1 (5 bases). The CDR3 length is 14 residues. The germline V gene encodes CDR1 KGHSH and CDR2 LQKENI. Trimming pared 6 bases from V and 8 bases from J, leaving 17 bases between. The DNA of the CDR3 is TGTGCCAGCTCGACCCGGGGACCCCCAGAGCCCCAGCATTTT. Encoded protein: CASSTRGPPEPQHF. Full variable domain (rest looked up from reference TRBV18 and TRBJ1-5): NAGVMQNPRHLVRRRGQEARLRCSPMKGHSHVYWYRQLPEEGLKFMVYLQKENIIDESGMPKERFSAEFPKEGPSILRIQQVVRGDSAAYFCASSTRGPPEPQHFGDGTRLSIL.

The chain links TRBV29-1 to TRBJ1-4, with 9 bases aligning to TRBD1. The CDR3 runs to 14 residues. The V gene end was trimmed by 5 bases and the J gene end by 4 bases; junction bases not matched to a gene: 5. Germline assignment: CDR1 SQVTM and CDR2 ANQGSEA. In DNA, the CDR3 is TGCAGCGTTAATACAGGGGGCCTTAATGAAAAACTGTTTTTT. Translated: CSVNTGGLNEKLFF.

This chain uses TRBV20-1 with TRBJ1-2; TRBD1 is a possible D gene (6 bases). CDR1 and CDR2 (germline): DFQATT, SNEGSKA (reference sequence). Trimming removed 6 bases at V and 4 bases at J, with 18 bases between. CDR3 length: 14 residues. The CDR3 sequence is CSAVEGGSGYGYTF. CDR3 sequence (DNA): TGCAGTGCAGTTGAGGGGGGTAGCGGCTATGGCTACACCTTC.

This clonotype was observed a few times. This chain uses TRBV4-3 with TRBJ2-7; D gene uncertain. There are 14 residues in the CDR3. CDR1 is LGHNA and CDR2 is YSLEER in the germline V gene. The V end was cut by 0 bases, the J end by 2 bases, with 8 bases between. The CDR3 loop is CASSQDGTTYEQYF. The CDR3 DNA follows: TGCGCCAGCAGCCAAGATGGCACCACCTACGAGCAGTACTTC.

This clonotype has a handful of counts. V gene TRBV5-1 combines with J gene TRBJ2-6; TRBD1 matches 11 bases. The CDR3 covers 18 residues. Germline CDR1 reads SGHRS; CDR2 reads YFSETQ. The ends lost 5 bases at V and 2 bases at J; junction bases unmatched: 9. The CDR3 region has the DNA TGCGCCAGCAGTCTGTCCGGGACAGGGGGTACTGGGGCCAACGTCCTGACTTTC. Its protein is CASSLSGTGGTGANVLTF.

This clonotype has a handful of counts. V is TRBV20-1 and J is TRBJ2-7, with TRBD1 identical over 9 bases. Per germline, CDR1 DFQATT and CDR2 SNEGSKA (reference sequence). The CDR3 spans 18 residues. Germline trimming cut 3 bases from V and 2 bases from J; bases unmatched to any gene: 17. CDR3: CSARILPGQGKGAYEQYF. The DNA for the CDR3 is TGCAGTGCTAGGATTCTTCCGGGACAGGGAAAAGGGGCCTACGAGCAGTACTTC.

Comments on this clonotype: A much larger clone lies a single base off, so this may be a read error. This sequence joins TRBV29-1 and TRBJ2-1, with 9 nucleotides matching TRBD2. This CDR3 has 15 amino acids. Trimming removed 0 bases from V and 5 bases from J; junction bases left unmatched: 5. Germline V gives CDR1 SQVTM, CDR2 ANQGSEA. The CDR3 loop is CSVEDRGRADNEQFF. Written as DNA, the CDR3 is TGCAGCGTTGAAGATCGCGGGAGGGCCGACAATGAGCAGTTCTTC.

This clonotype was seen just once. Just one base apart from a much larger clone, this may be a read error. This sequence joins TRBV2 and TRBJ2-7; D may be TRBD1 (6 bases). Looked up from germline, CDR1 is SNHLY and CDR2 is FYNNEI. The CDR3 consists of 13 residues. Here the CDR3 DNA reads TGTACCAGCACCACGACAGGCCCCTACGAGCAGTACTTC. Amino acid sequence: CTSTTTGPYEQYF.

The chain links TRBV4-3 to TRBJ1-1; D unresolved. Germline V lookup: CDR1 LGHNA, CDR2 YSLEER. Trimming took off 0 bases at V and 4 bases at J, with 9 bases between the two ends. The CDR3 covers 14 residues. CDR3 amino acids: CASSQDVVSTEAFF. The CDR3 DNA reads TGCGCCAGCAGCCAAGACGTGGTAAGCACTGAAGCTTTCTTT.

The V gene is TRBV11-3, the J gene TRBJ2-1, with D hard to call. V lost 6 bases and J 6 bases, leaving 9 bases between the germline ends. The length of the CDR3 is 12 residues. In germline, CDR1 is SGHNT, CDR2 YENEEA. For the CDR3, the DNA is TGTGCCAGCAGTTCCCGTCTCAATGAGCAGTTCTTC. It yields the protein CASSSRLNEQFF.

This clonotype has a handful of counts. The genes are TRBV4-1 and TRBJ2-2; no reliable D call. Between the trimmed V and J ends, which lost 1 base and 8 bases, there was a span of 14 bases. This CDR3 has 15 amino acids. Germline CDR1 and CDR2: MGHRA and YSYEKL. Here the CDR3 DNA reads TGCGCCAGCAGCCAAGGGTTGTCGGTCGTAGGGGAGCTGTTTTTT. Its translation: CASSQGLSVVGELFF.

The chain is built from TRBV12-3 or TRBV12-4 and TRBJ1-5; TRBD1 agrees at 9 bases. CDR3 length equals 13 residues. V dropped 5 bases and J dropped 4; count of bases not matched to a gene: 0. The chain's CDR3 is CASSGTGNQPQHF. In DNA form, the CDR3 reads TGTGCCAGCAGTGGGACAGGGAATCAGCCCCAGCATTTT.

This clonotype has a count of ten or more. The chain is built from TRBV5-1 and TRBJ2-5; TRBD2 agrees at 9 bases. CDR1 is SGHRS, CDR2 YFSETQ, per germline. Trimming at V came to 6 bases and at J to 4 bases, leaving 10 bases not matched to a gene. CDR3 size: 15 residues. CDR3 nucleotide sequence: TGCGCCAGCAACCTTAGCGGGAGCAGAGGAGAGACCCAGTACTTC. Translating it yields CASNLSGSRGETQYF. Complete variable domain (other parts from reference TRBV5-1 and TRBJ2-5): KAGVTQTPRYLIKTRGQQVTLSCSPISGHRSVSWYQQTPGQGLQFLFEYFSETQRNKGNFPGRFSGRQFSNSRSEMNVSTLELGDSALYLCASNLSGSRGETQYFGPGTRLLVL.